Each of the 21 T cell receptor beta chains below was sequenced from the same sample in a study of blood T cell repertoires in COVID-19. Measured with immunoSEQ multiplex PCR; TCRdb has only the in-frame clones, and not every one. Among 200,000 or so clones listed, roughly 87% were seen once. Sequences were obtained from PBMCs or T cells enriched from blood (not recorded which). The receptors originated from a woman aged 40 to 50 with acute COVID-19.

This chain links TRBV7-8 with TRBJ2-7; a weak D match, TRBD2 (6 bases). This CDR3 is built from 14 residues. Germline V gene sequence: CDR1 SGHVS, CDR2 FQNEAQ. The ends were cut back, 2 bases at V and 9 bases at J, with 17 bases in the middle. CDR3 residues: CASSLRDGQRVQYF. The CDR3 DNA is TGTGCCAGCAGCTTAAGGGACGGTCAGCGGGTGCAGTACTTC.

This clone was observed a handful of times. This chain links TRBV7-2 with TRBJ2-7, with 9 bases matching TRBD2. Trimming removed 7 bases from V and 5 bases from J; junction bases left unmatched: 12. Germline V gene lookup returns CDR1 SGHTA and CDR2 FQGNSA. The CDR3 extends over 15 amino acids. CDR3 nucleotide sequence: TGTGCCAGCACCACCGGGACTAGCAAAGAAAACGAGCAGTACTTC. Amino acid sequence: CASTTGTSKENEQYF.

This chain links TRBV11-2 with TRBJ1-6; 7 positions agree with TRBD1. Trimming took 5 bases from V and 5 from J; bases not matched to a gene: 3. CDR3 length: 14 amino acids. Looked up from germline, CDR1 is SGHAT and CDR2 is FQNNGV. The CDR3 region has the DNA TGTGCCAGCAGCCTAGGACAGGATAATTCACCCCTCCACTTT. Translation gives CASSLGQDNSPLHF.

The chain links TRBV5-6 to TRBJ2-2; 8 bases are a match to TRBD1. Germline values: CDR1 SGHDT, CDR2 YYEEEE. The CDR3 runs to 15 residues. The V and J ends lost 4 bases and 3 bases, in that order; junction bases with no gene match: 5. CDR3 nucleotide sequence: TGTGCCAGCAGCATAGGACAGGGCTACACCGGGGAGCTGTTTTTT. This codes for CASSIGQGYTGELFF.

This chain uses TRBV9 with TRBJ2-1; TRBD2 matches 11 bases. Germline V gene sequence: CDR1 SGDLS, CDR2 YYNGEE. With V trimmed by 3 bases and J by 4 bases, 0 bases remained unmatched. The CDR3 runs to 14 residues. This CDR3 reads CASSASGGYNEQFF. As DNA, the CDR3 is TGTGCCAGCAGCGCTAGCGGGGGGTACAATGAGCAGTTCTTC.

V and J are TRBV5-1 and TRBJ1-6; TRBD1 agrees at 8 bases. Germline CDR1 is SGHRS and CDR2 is YFSETQ. V dropped 4 bases and J dropped 5; count of bases not matched to a gene: 5. This CDR3 region has 15 residues. The CDR3 DNA reads as TGCGCCAGCAGCCCCGCGGGACAGGATAATTCACCCCTCCACTTT. This sequence encodes CASSPAGQDNSPLHF.

Regarding this clone: Other DNA sequences from this sample encode an identical CDR3 as well. The V call is TRBV19, the J call TRBJ2-5; 7 bases are shared with TRBD2. Germline lookup yields CDR1 LNHDA and CDR2 SQIVND (reference sequence). V shed 5 bases and J 0 bases; nucleotides not matched to a gene: 6. This CDR3 comprises 15 residues. CDR3 protein: CASSPTSANQETQYF. Here the CDR3 DNA reads TGTGCCAGTAGTCCCACTAGCGCCAACCAAGAGACCCAGTACTTC.

This chain connects TRBV6-5 to TRBJ1-2; D gene unclear. The CDR3 has 15 residues. Trimming pared 0 bases from V and 8 bases from J, leaving 16 bases between. The germline gives CDR1 MNHEY, CDR2 SVGAGI. The CDR3 coding sequence is TGTGCCAGCAGTTACTCGACCGGGGAGTATCTAGGCTACACCTTC. This gives the protein CASSYSTGEYLGYTF.

The chain joins TRBV27 to TRBJ2-3, with no clear D. CDR3 length: 11 amino acids. The V gene's germline CDR1 is MNHEY and CDR2 SMNVEV (reference sequence). Trimming pared 7 bases from V and 4 bases from J, leaving 6 bases between. CDR3 amino acids: CASKAADTQYF. CDR3 nucleotide sequence: TGTGCCAGCAAAGCTGCAGATACGCAGTATTTT.

J is TRBJ2-1 and V is TRBV28, with TRBD2 matching 8 bases. CDR1 and CDR2 from the germline V gene are MDHEN and SYDVKM. There are 15 residues in the CDR3. V lost 7 bases to trimming and J lost 0 bases; unmatched junction nucleotides: 5. The CDR3 is CASNRGGSSYNEQFF. The DNA for the CDR3 is TGTGCCAGCAACCGGGGGGGCAGCTCCTACAATGAGCAGTTCTTC.

The CDR3: CASRPPGDNEQFF. The CDR3 DNA reads TGTGCCAGTCGACCCCCGGGAGACAATGAGCAGTTCTTC. This chain connects TRBV19 to TRBJ2-1; D is possibly TRBD2 (6 bases). V lost 8 bases to trimming and J lost 5 bases, with 13 bases between them. This CDR3 contains 13 residues. Looked up from germline, CDR1 is LNHDA and CDR2 is SQIVND (reference sequence).

This chain uses TRBV4-2 with TRBJ1-1; 7 bases align to TRBD1. With V trimmed by 0 bases and J by 1 base, 8 bases remained unmatched. Germline CDR1 and CDR2: LGHNA and YNFKEQ. The CDR3 is made up of 17 amino acids. CDR3: CASSQEIPQGGNTEAFF. CDR3 sequence (DNA): TGTGCCAGCAGCCAAGAAATACCTCAGGGGGGGAACACTGAAGCTTTCTTT.

The rearrangement joins TRBV10-3 to TRBJ1-5; 8 bases are a match to TRBD1. Germline lookup yields CDR1 ENHRY and CDR2 SYGVKD. V lost 2 bases to trimming and J lost 9 bases; unmatched junction nucleotides: 9. The CDR3 extends over 15 amino acids. The CDR3 loop reads CAISEGIGQGLPQHF. The CDR3 DNA is TGTGCCATCAGTGAGGGAATTGGACAGGGTCTGCCCCAGCATTTT.

The rearrangement uses TRBV5-4 and TRBJ2-5; 13 nucleotides match TRBD2. V lost 1 base to trimming and J lost 2 bases; unmatched junction nucleotides: 5. Germline assignment: CDR1 SGHNT and CDR2 YYREEE (reference sequence). The CDR3 runs to 17 residues. The CDR3 nucleotides read TGTGCCAGCAGCTTGACCTTACTAGCGGGGGGGCAAGAGACCCAGTACTTC. Translated: CASSLTLLAGGQETQYF.

The chain carries TRBV6-2 or TRBV6-3 and TRBJ2-3, with unresolved D. The CDR3 is 14 residues long. Germline assignment: CDR1 MNHEY and CDR2 SVGEGT. Trimming stripped 0 bases from V and 2 bases from J, with 6 bases between. CDR3 residues: CASSYSSVTDTQYF. The CDR3 coding sequence is TGTGCCAGCAGTTACTCAAGCGTCACAGATACGCAGTATTTT.

This chain links TRBV18 with TRBJ2-1; a weak D match, TRBD2 (6 bases). The CDR3 extends over 16 amino acids. Germline V lookup: CDR1 KGHSH, CDR2 LQKENI. V was pared by 6 bases and J by 3 bases, with 18 bases between. CDR3 loop: CASSATGDLLYNEQFF. CDR3 coding DNA: TGTGCCAGCTCTGCAACGGGGGACCTTCTCTACAATGAGCAGTTCTTC.

The chain couples TRBV7-9 to TRBJ1-5; the D gene is possibly TRBD1 (5 bases). Germline CDR1 SEHNR, CDR2 FQNEAQ (reference sequence). The V end was cut by 1 base, the J end by 10 bases, with 8 bases between. The CDR3 covers 12 residues. This chain's CDR3 is CASSLEGLPQHF. Here the CDR3 DNA reads TGTGCCAGCAGCTTAGAGGGGTTACCCCAGCATTTT.

This sequence joins TRBV30 and TRBJ2-3; the match to TRBD1 covers 7 bases. Trimming cost V 0 bases and J 2 bases; bases outside gene matches: 11. Germline loops: CDR1 GTSNPN, CDR2 SVGIG (reference sequence). The CDR3 spans 17 residues. The CDR3 here is CAWSVRRGRISTDTQYF. CDR3 in DNA: TGTGCCTGGAGTGTACGTAGGGGGCGAATCTCCACAGATACGCAGTATTTT. Filled out from reference TRBV30 and TRBJ2-3, the complete variable domain reads SQTIHQWPATLVQPVGSPLSLECTVEGTSNPNLYWYRQAAGRGLQLLFYSVGIGQISSEVPQNLSASRPQDRQFILSSKKLLLSDSGFYLCAWSVRRGRISTDTQYFGPGTRLTVL.

The chain is built from TRBV5-6 and TRBJ2-5, with 11 bases that match TRBD2. V lost 6 bases, J lost 5 bases, and 3 bases stayed unmatched. Germline CDR1 SGHDT, CDR2 YYEEEE. The CDR3 covers 13 residues. This CDR3 reads CASTRLAGETQYF. The CDR3 region has the DNA TGTGCCAGCACAAGACTAGCGGGGGAGACCCAGTACTTC. Supplemented by reference TRBV5-6 and TRBJ2-5, the full variable domain reads DAGVTQSPTHLIKTRGQQVTLRCSPKSGHDTVSWYQQALGQGPQFIFQYYEEEERQRGNFPDRFSGHQFPNYSSELNVNALLLGDSALYLCASTRLAGETQYFGPGTRLLVL.

V gene TRBV9 combines with J gene TRBJ2-7; D remains unclear. Germline-derived CDR1 and CDR2 are SGDLS and YYNGEE. This CDR3 spans 12 amino acids. Between the trimmed V and J ends, which lost 9 bases and 2 bases, there was a span of 12 bases. As DNA, the CDR3 is TGTGCCACCGATGACTCAGCCTACGAGCAGTACTTC. This gives the protein CATDDSAYEQYF.

This clone was picked up one time. This sequence joins TRBV2 and TRBJ1-2; TRBD1 matches 7 bases. V dropped 6 bases and J dropped 2; count of bases not matched to a gene: 9. Per germline, CDR1 SNHLY and CDR2 FYNNEI. The CDR3 contains 15 residues. CDR3 DNA: TGTGCCAGCAGCGTGGAAGGGGGCGGGAACTATGGCTACACCTTC. Protein: CASSVEGGGNYGYTF.